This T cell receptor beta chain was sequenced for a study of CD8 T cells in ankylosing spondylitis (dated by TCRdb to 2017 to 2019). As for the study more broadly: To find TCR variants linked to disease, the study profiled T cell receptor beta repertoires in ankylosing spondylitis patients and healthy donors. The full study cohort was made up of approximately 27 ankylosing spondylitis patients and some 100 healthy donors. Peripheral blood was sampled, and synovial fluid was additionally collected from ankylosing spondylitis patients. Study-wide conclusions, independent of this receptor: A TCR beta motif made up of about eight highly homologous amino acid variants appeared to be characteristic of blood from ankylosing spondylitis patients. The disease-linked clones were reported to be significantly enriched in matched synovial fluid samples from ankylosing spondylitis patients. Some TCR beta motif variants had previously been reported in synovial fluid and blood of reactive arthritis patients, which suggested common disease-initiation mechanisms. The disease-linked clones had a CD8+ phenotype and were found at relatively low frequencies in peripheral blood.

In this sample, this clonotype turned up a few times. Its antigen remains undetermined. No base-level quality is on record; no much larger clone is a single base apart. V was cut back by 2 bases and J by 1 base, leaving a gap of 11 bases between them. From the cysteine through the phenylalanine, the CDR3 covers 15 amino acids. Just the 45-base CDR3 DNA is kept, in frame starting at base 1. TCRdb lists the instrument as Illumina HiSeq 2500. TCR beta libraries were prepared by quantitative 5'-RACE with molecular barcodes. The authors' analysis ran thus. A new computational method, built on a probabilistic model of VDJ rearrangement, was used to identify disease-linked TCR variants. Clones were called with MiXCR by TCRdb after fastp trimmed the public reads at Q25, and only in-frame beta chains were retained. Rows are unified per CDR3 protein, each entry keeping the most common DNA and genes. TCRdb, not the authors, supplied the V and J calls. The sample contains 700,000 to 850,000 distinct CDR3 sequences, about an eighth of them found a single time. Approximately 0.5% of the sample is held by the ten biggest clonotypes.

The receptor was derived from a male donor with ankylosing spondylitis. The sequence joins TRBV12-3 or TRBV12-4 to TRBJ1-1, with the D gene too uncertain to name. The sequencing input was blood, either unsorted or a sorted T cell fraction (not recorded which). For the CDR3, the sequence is CASSLSTVRNTEAFF. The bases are TGTGCCAGCAGTTTATCAACAGTCAGGAACACTGAAGCTTTCTTT.